These T cell receptor beta chains were read from a single sample in a study of T-cell memory formation after mild COVID-19. Each CDR3 protein gets one entry after TCRdb re-called the 5' RACE reads with MiXCR. The data show 430,000 or so distinct CDR3 sequences, roughly 25% seen once. What was sequenced was PBMCs or a T cell subset sorted from them (not recorded which). Receptor source: an adult woman who had mild COVID-19 (a few samples of this study predate the infection). Cell type and time point are not known. Both conserved end residues are part of each CDR3. D genes are given only for firm matches. Some rows have no size entry. The others give once, few or many, or a class for an expanded clone.

NA	TRBV27	NA	TRBJ2-7	CASSFGRESYEQYF	TGTGCCAGCAGTTTTGGCAGGGAAAGCTACGAGCAGTACTTC
NA	TRBV15	many	TRBJ2-1	CATSRGYNEQFF	TGTGCCACCAGCAGGGGATACAATGAGCAGTTCTTC
NA	TRBV24-1	few	TRBJ2-7	CATSDLVWGLQYEQYF	TGTGCCACCAGTGATTTGGTCTGGGGGCTTCAGTACGAGCAGTACTTC
NA	TRBV29-1	few	TRBJ2-1	CSVEVGIGYNEQFF	TGCAGCGTTGAAGTGGGGATCGGGTACAATGAGCAGTTCTTC
TRBD2	TRBV14	once	TRBJ2-3	CASSLLKLAGADTQYF	TGTGCCAGCAGCCTCCTGAAATTAGCGGGAGCGGATACGCAGTATTTT
TRBD2	TRBV15	once	TRBJ2-5	CATSNKLAEQETQYF	TGTGCCACCAGCAACAAACTAGCGGAACAAGAGACCCAGTACTTC
NA	TRBV11-2	NA	TRBJ1-4	CASRGRAPNEKLFF	TGTGCCAGCAGAGGACGGGCTCCTAATGAAAAACTGTTTTTT
NA	TRBV6-5	few	TRBJ1-2	CASKSSPNYGYTF	TGTGCCAGCAAGAGTTCCCCCAACTATGGCTACACCTTC
TRBD1	TRBV10-3	many	TRBJ2-7	CAITPNPGTGSYEQYF	TGTGCCATCACCCCGAACCCCGGGACAGGCTCCTACGAGCAGTACTTC
NA	TRBV11-3	NA	TRBJ1-1	CASSLGESAQAFF	TGTGCCAGCAGCTTAGGTGAGAGCGCCCAAGCTTTCTTT
TRBD1	TRBV4-3	NA	TRBJ2-7	CASSQFLRDRGTEQYF	TGCGCCAGCAGCCAATTCCTCCGGGACAGGGGGACGGAGCAGTACTTC
NA	TRBV4-3	NA	TRBJ1-4	CASSQVVGRLGEKLFF	TGCGCCAGCAGCCAAGTTGTTGGGCGACTTGGAGAAAAACTGTTTTTT
NA	TRBV6-6	NA	TRBJ2-5	CASRRAVRETQYF	TGTGCCAGCAGGCGAGCGGTTCGTGAGACCCAGTACTTC
TRBD1	TRBV6-5	few	TRBJ1-5	CASSPGQYQPQHF	TGTGCCAGCAGTCCGGGACAGTATCAGCCCCAGCATTTT